This entry features one TCR beta chain sequence. Its specificity is unknown. The data originate from a study of blood T cells in healthy people across ages. Across the study: Using template switching, researchers captured about one barcoded beta molecule for each two T cells. Findings and limits, study-wide: Both higher diversity and more naive CD4+ cells marked long-lived donors when set against aged donors.

V shed 0 bases and J shed 2 bases, with 13 bases lying between them. CDR3 length: 16 residues. Germline assignment: CDR1 LGHNA and CDR2 YSLEER. Primers used in a second PCR of about 7 to 12 cycles were a sample-barcoded 5' primer and a J-beta primer mix. Researchers report that a template-switch adaptor with 12 random nucleotides tagged each cDNA molecule. TCRdb analysed the 5' RACE reads with MiXCR anew, one entry per CDR3 protein. The table records about 2 million distinct CDR3 sequences, roughly 49% of them present only once. The chain is built from TRBV4-3 and TRBJ2-5; TRBD2 might be the D (6 bases). The receptor was derived from a woman aged 40 to 50 in good health. The sequenced sample was blood. The CDR3 nucleotides are TGCGCCAGCAGCCAAGATCTGGGACTGGCTCAAGAGACCCAGTACTTC. Protein: CASSQDLGLAQETQYF.